The clone carrying this T cell receptor (beta chain) has a handful of counts. What it binds is not known. The sample comes from a study of T-cell memory formation after mild COVID-19. Study information: Largely donor-specific TCR clusters were found. Study findings and constraints: Pre-infection memory harbored some responding clones, suggesting cross-reactive memory joined. Clones contracting across day 15 to 85 had a balanced CD4/CD8 profile; later expanding clones leaned CD4+.

Constant-segment primers and 5'RACE yielded cDNA libraries for TCR alpha and TCR beta, each carrying sample barcodes and UMIs. TCRdb ran MiXCR on the 5' RACE reads and lists one entry per CDR3 protein. The sample lists 550,000 to 600,000 distinct CDR3 sequences, roughly 17% occurring once. CDR3 length: 16 amino acids. Per germline, CDR1 SGHDT and CDR2 YYEEEE. Trimming cost V 4 bases and J 0 bases, with 14 bases left between them. The sample taken for sequencing was PBMCs or a T cell subset sorted from them (not recorded which). The clonotype comes from an adult woman who had mild COVID-19 (a few samples of this study predate the infection). Cell type and time point are not known. The chain has TRBV5-6 and TRBJ1-3; tentative D call: TRBD1 (5 bases). The CDR3 loop reads CASSRGGTFSGNTIYF. DNA of the CDR3: TGTGCCAGCAGCCGGGGCGGTACTTTCTCTGGAAACACCATATATTTT.